The 32 T cell receptor beta chains presented below share a single source sample, sequenced in a study of T cell responses to AZD1222 COVID-19 vaccine. The repertoire was sequenced with immunoSEQ multiplex PCR; TCRdb's copy has only in-frame clones and lacks some. Altogether 95,000 to 120,000 clones are present, about 91% being singletons, with the ten largest covering approximately 6.4%. Sequencing used peripheral blood, obtained 28 days after the second AZD1222 dose. All receptors come from an adult who received the AZD1222 COVID-19 vaccine.

V usage is TRBV6-2 or TRBV6-3 and J usage is TRBJ2-2; D is unclear. The ends were cut back, 1 base at V and 4 bases at J, with 4 bases in the middle. Germline V gives CDR1 MNHEY, CDR2 SVGEGT. CDR3 length: 13 amino acids. This CDR3 is CASSYWGTGELFF. The CDR3 DNA reads as TGTGCCAGCAGTTACTGGGGCACCGGGGAGCTGTTTTTT.

The CDR3 nucleotides read TGTGCCAGTAGCTACGGACAGGACGAGCAGTACTTC. Translating gives CASSYGQDEQYF. The chain combines TRBV19 with TRBJ2-7; 7 bases are a match to TRBD1. Germline V gives CDR1 LNHDA, CDR2 SQIVND (reference sequence). V shed 6 bases and J 5 bases; nucleotides not matched to a gene: 4. CDR3 size: 12 residues.

This chain uses TRBV2 with TRBJ2-2; no clear D gene. The germline V and J ends were trimmed by 1 base and 2 bases, with 5 bases remaining between them. From germline, CDR1 is SNHLY and CDR2 FYNNEI. The CDR3 has 14 amino acids. The CDR3 is CASSEDGNTGELFF. The CDR3 region has the DNA TGTGCCAGCAGTGAAGACGGAAACACCGGGGAGCTGTTTTTT.

V and J are TRBV7-2 and TRBJ2-7; 9 nucleotides line up with TRBD1. The CDR3 spans 18 residues. The V segment lost 5 bases and the J segment 3 bases; nucleotides outside the gene matches: 17. CDR1 and CDR2 from the germline V gene are SGHTA and FQGNSA. CDR3 DNA sequence: TGTGCCAGCAGCCCCTTGTCGTTCGGACAGGGGATGAACTACGAGCAGTACTTC. It codes for CASSPLSFGQGMNYEQYF.

J is TRBJ2-3 and V is TRBV27; possibly TRBD2 for D (5 bases). V gave up 2 bases and J gave up 0 bases, with 9 bases separating them. The CDR3 has 15 residues. CDR1 MNHEY and CDR2 SMNVEV come from the germline V gene (reference sequence). The CDR3: CASSLRGQSTDTQYF. The CDR3 DNA is TGTGCCAGCAGTTTAAGAGGGCAGAGCACAGATACGCAGTATTTT.

The chain couples TRBV6-1 to TRBJ1-3; D call uncertain. The CDR3 length is 14 residues. V gave up 0 bases and J gave up 7 bases, with 10 bases separating them. The germline V gene has CDR1 MNHNS and CDR2 SASEGT. CDR3 residues: CASSEATFRNTIYF. The CDR3 nucleotides read TGTGCCAGCAGTGAAGCGACTTTCCGGAACACCATATATTTT.

The chain recombines TRBV23-1 with TRBJ1-2; D is uncertain. TRBV23-1 is an open reading frame, and its role is uncertain. V was shortened by 7 bases and J by 8 bases, with 17 bases between the two germline ends. The CDR3 runs 13 residues. CDR3 coding DNA: TGCGCCAGCAACCCCGTAGGTATTCTAGGCTACACCTTC. Translated, it gives CASNPVGILGYTF.

The J gene is TRBJ1-1, the V gene TRBV4-3; D not resolved. This CDR3 has 15 amino acids. Germline values: CDR1 LGHNA, CDR2 YSLEER. V was clipped by 0 bases and J by 4 bases, with 12 bases between them. In DNA, the CDR3 is TGCGCCAGCAGCCAAGATATGGAGGGAGCCACTGAAGCTTTCTTT. Translating gives CASSQDMEGATEAFF.

The rearrangement links TRBV28 to TRBJ1-2; D gene ambiguous. Germline lookup yields CDR1 MDHEN and CDR2 SYDVKM. There are 12 residues in the CDR3. The ends were cut back, 3 bases at V and 3 bases at J, with 5 bases in the middle. CDR3 sequence reads: CASSFSHYGYTF. CDR3 nucleotides: TGTGCCAGCAGTTTCTCACACTATGGCTACACCTTC.

CDR3 loop: CASSSDRVNTEAFF. The DNA of the CDR3 is TGTGCCAGCAGCTCGGACAGGGTGAACACTGAAGCTTTCTTT. This chain uses TRBV7-2 with TRBJ1-1, with 8 bases lining up with TRBD1. Losses at the gene ends were 4 bases for V and 0 bases for J; bases not matched to a gene: 1. This CDR3 contains 14 residues. Germline V gene sequence: CDR1 SGHTA, CDR2 FQGNSA. Together with reference TRBV7-2 and TRBJ1-1, the CDR3 gives the full variable domain: GAGVSQSPSNKVTEKGKDVELRCDPISGHTALYWYRQSLGQGLEFLIYFQGNSAPDKSGLPSDRFSAERTGGSVSTLTIQRTQQEDSAVYLCASSSDRVNTEAFFGQGTRLTVV.

This clone has just a few counts. This chain uses TRBV12-3 or TRBV12-4 with TRBJ2-7; 7 bases match TRBD1. Unmatched junction bases numbered 13, after V lost 8 bases and J lost 9 bases. The CDR3 extends over 13 amino acids. Here the CDR3 reads CASGGTVSFGQYF. CDR3 DNA: TGTGCCAGCGGTGGGACAGTATCTTTTGGGCAGTACTTC.

The rearrangement joins TRBV12-3 or TRBV12-4 to TRBJ1-1; D unclear. The ends were cut back, 4 bases at V and 1 base at J, with 7 bases in the middle. This CDR3 spans 13 amino acids. CDR3 sequence: CASSSRANTEAFF. In DNA form, the CDR3 reads TGTGCCAGCAGTTCACGGGCGAACACTGAAGCTTTCTTT.

The rearrangement joins TRBV21-1 to TRBJ1-6; the listed D gene, TRBD1, was not tested against the DNA. TRBV21-1 is designated a pseudogene. The CDR3 loop spans 15 amino acids. CDR3 residues: CASSSPGTWNSPLHF. The CDR3 region has the DNA TGTGCCAGCAGTTCTCCTGGGACATGGAATTCACCCCTCCACTTT.

This chain joins TRBV19 and TRBJ1-2, with no clear D. Per the germline V gene, CDR1 is LNHDA and CDR2 is SQIVND (reference sequence). V was cut by 2 bases and J by 2 bases, with 9 bases left in between. This CDR3 has 14 residues. CDR3 protein: CASSIYGSNYGYTF. Here the CDR3 DNA reads TGTGCCAGTAGTATATATGGCAGCAACTATGGCTACACCTTC.

The rearrangement uses TRBV7-6 and TRBJ1-1; D gene ambiguous. The CDR3 length is 14 residues. V was shortened by 5 bases and J by 0 bases, with 10 bases between the two germline ends. CDR1 is SGHVS, CDR2 FNYEAQ, per germline. The CDR3 protein is CASSEAGMNTEAFF. CDR3 coding DNA: TGTGCCAGCAGCGAAGCGGGTATGAACACTGAAGCTTTCTTT.

The chain has TRBV2 and TRBJ2-7; the match to TRBD2 covers 12 bases. This CDR3 spans 18 amino acids. The ends lost 8 bases at V and 1 base at J; junction bases unmatched: 15. Germline values: CDR1 SNHLY, CDR2 FYNNEI. The CDR3: CASSFRLAGGKPSYEQYF. CDR3 DNA sequence: TGTGCCAGCTCCTTCCGGCTAGCGGGGGGGAAACCGTCCTACGAGCAGTACTTC.

CDR3 sequence reads: CASSPQRRDIIPGYGYTF. CDR3 nucleotide sequence: TGCGCCAGCAGCCCTCAACGCCGGGACATTATTCCCGGGTATGGCTACACCTTC. The rearrangement uses TRBV4-3 and TRBJ1-2; D is possibly TRBD1 (6 bases). Germline CDR1 reads LGHNA; CDR2 reads YSLEER. The CDR3 has 18 residues. The ends were cut back, 4 bases at V and 5 bases at J, with 26 bases in the middle.

The chain is built from TRBV13 and TRBJ2-2; tentative D call: TRBD1 (5 bases). Per the germline V gene, CDR1 is PRHDT and CDR2 is FYEKMQ (reference sequence). The ends were cut back, 1 base at V and 6 bases at J, with 12 bases in the middle. The CDR3 has 15 amino acids. The CDR3, as DNA: TGTGCCAGCAGCTTAGCGGGCAGGGCGGCCGGGGAGCTGTTTTTT. Amino acid sequence: CASSLAGRAAGELFF.

V is TRBV5-1 and J is TRBJ2-7; D call uncertain. The CDR3 sequence is 13 residues long. Trimming removed 2 bases at V and 4 bases at J, with 10 bases between. Germline V gene data show CDR1 as SGHRS and CDR2 as YFSETQ. CDR3 residues: CASSLRREYEQYF. The CDR3 coding sequence is TGCGCCAGCAGCTTAAGGCGAGAATACGAGCAGTACTTC. Based on the CDR3 plus reference TRBV5-1 and TRBJ2-7, the full variable domain is KAGVTQTPRYLIKTRGQQVTLSCSPISGHRSVSWYQQTPGQGLQFLFEYFSETQRNKGNFPGRFSGRQFSNSRSEMNVSTLELGDSALYLCASSLRREYEQYFGPGTRLTVT.

The chain links TRBV21-1 to TRBJ2-5; the table assigns TRBD1, which was not confirmed against the DNA. TRBV21-1 is a pseudogene locus. CDR3 length: 15 amino acids. The chain's CDR3 is CASRLEGQGRETQYF. CDR3 sequence (DNA): TGTGCCAGCAGACTCGAAGGACAGGGCCGGGAGACCCAGTACTTC.

The chain combines TRBV7-9 with TRBJ2-1, with D possibly matching TRBD2 (6 bases). This CDR3 comprises 13 residues. Trimming pared 5 bases from V and 6 bases from J, leaving 11 bases between. Germline CDR1 and CDR2: SEHNR and FQNEAQ (reference sequence). DNA of the CDR3: TGTGCCAGCAGCCTGGGACTGGCCAATGAGCAGTTCTTC. Protein product: CASSLGLANEQFF. Full variable domain (rest looked up from reference TRBV7-9 and TRBJ2-1): DTGVSQNPRHKITKRGQNVTFRCDPISEHNRLYWYRQTLGQGPEFLTYFQNEAQLEKSRLLSDRFSAERPKGSFSTLEIQRTEQGDSAMYLCASSLGLANEQFFGPGTRLTVL.

The V gene is TRBV4-1, the J gene TRBJ2-5; 11 positions match TRBD2. Per germline, CDR1 MGHRA and CDR2 YSYEKL. The CDR3 runs 17 residues. With V trimmed by 4 bases and J by 3 bases, 10 bases remained unmatched. The CDR3 sequence: CASSLGASGGLKETQYF. CDR3 DNA sequence: TGCGCCAGCAGCCTTGGGGCTAGCGGGGGGCTGAAAGAGACCCAGTACTTC.

The genes are TRBV5-4 and TRBJ1-4; D uncertain. Looked up from germline, CDR1 is SGHNT and CDR2 is YYREEE (reference sequence). The CDR3 spans 13 residues. V lost 2 bases and J 8 bases, leaving 10 bases between the germline ends. CDR3 bases: TGTGCCAGCAGCTTTCCGGGTTCAGAAAAACTGTTTTTT. It is translated as CASSFPGSEKLFF.

CDR3 bases: TGTGCCATCAGTGAGGACAGTCGTGAGCAGTACTTC. This sequence encodes CAISEDSREQYF. The V call is TRBV10-3, the J call TRBJ2-7, with TRBD1 as a possible D gene (5 bases). Germline assignment: CDR1 ENHRY and CDR2 SYGVKD. V lost 2 bases and J 7 bases, leaving 9 bases between the germline ends. CDR3 length: 12 residues.

Only one count was recorded for this clone. This chain uses TRBV12-3 or TRBV12-4 with TRBJ1-2; TRBD1 is a possible D gene (5 bases). The length of the CDR3 is 12 residues. Trimming removed 6 bases from V and 7 bases from J, with 12 bases in between. The CDR3 sequence is CASRDGTGGYTF. The CDR3, as DNA: TGTGCCAGCAGAGACGGGACGGGTGGCTACACCTTC.

CDR3: CASSQQVVTGANEQFF. The CDR3 DNA follows: TGCGCCAGCAGCCAACAGGTCGTGACGGGGGCCAATGAGCAGTTCTTC. The gene calls are TRBV4-1 and TRBJ2-1; D tentatively fits TRBD1 or TRBD2 (6 bases each). V gave up 2 bases and J gave up 6 bases, with 17 bases separating them. CDR3 length: 16 residues. Germline CDR1 and CDR2: MGHRA and YSYEKL.

This clone was observed a single time. The chain combines TRBV5-6 with TRBJ1-1; D uncertain. V shed 1 base and J shed 0 bases, with 7 bases lying between them. The germline V gene encodes CDR1 SGHDT and CDR2 YYEEEE. The CDR3 extends over 14 amino acids. DNA of the CDR3: TGTGCCAGCAGCTTGTTCCAGATGAACACTGAAGCTTTCTTT. It codes for CASSLFQMNTEAFF. Drawing the rest from reference TRBV5-6 and TRBJ1-1, the complete variable domain is DAGVTQSPTHLIKTRGQQVTLRCSPKSGHDTVSWYQQALGQGPQFIFQYYEEEERQRGNFPDRFSGHQFPNYSSELNVNALLLGDSALYLCASSLFQMNTEAFFGQGTRLTVV.

V gene TRBV9 combines with J gene TRBJ1-4; 9 nucleotides match TRBD1. The trim removed 0 bases at V and 7 bases at J, leaving 4 bases unmatched. This CDR3 spans 15 amino acids. Germline V gene lookup returns CDR1 SGDLS and CDR2 YYNGEE. The CDR3 loop reads CASSVEGTGFEKLFF. CDR3 coding DNA: TGTGCCAGCAGCGTAGAAGGGACAGGGTTTGAAAAACTGTTTTTT.

The chain combines TRBV10-3 with TRBJ2-3, with TRBD2 as a possible D gene (5 bases). This CDR3 comprises 14 residues. Germline V CDR1 and CDR2: ENHRY, SYGVKD. Trimming cost V 7 bases and J 0 bases, with 11 bases left between them. The DNA of the CDR3 is TGTGCCATCACCCCGGGAATAAGCACAGATACGCAGTATTTT. Protein product: CAITPGISTDTQYF.

The chain has TRBV4-1 and TRBJ2-5, with D perhaps matching TRBD1 (6 bases). CDR3 length: 14 amino acids. CDR1 and CDR2 (germline): MGHRA, YSYEKL. V was clipped by 3 bases and J by 1 base, with 9 bases between them. As DNA, the CDR3 is TGCGCCAGCAGCCAGGTGGGGGCCCAAGAGACCCAGTACTTC. It codes for CASSQVGAQETQYF.

As DNA, the CDR3 is TGTGCCAGCTCACAAGACAGCTTTTCTCTCTATGGCTACACCTTC. Protein sequence: CASSQDSFSLYGYTF. The J gene is TRBJ1-2, the V gene TRBV18, with D possibly being TRBD1 (5 bases). Germline V gene sequence: CDR1 KGHSH, CDR2 LQKENI. CDR3 length equals 15 residues. V lost 4 bases, J lost 4 bases, and 16 bases lay in between.

V is TRBV7-2 and J is TRBJ2-5; 11 bases map to TRBD2. The CDR3 runs to 15 residues. V shed 5 bases and J 5 bases; nucleotides not matched to a gene: 7. Germline assignment: CDR1 SGHTA and CDR2 FQGNSA. The CDR3 sequence is CASSHLAGGRETQYF. The CDR3 region has the DNA TGTGCCAGCAGCCATCTAGCGGGGGGCAGGGAGACCCAGTACTTC.